This TCR beta chain was observed in a study of T cell changes during pregnancy in multiple sclerosis. Using immunoSEQ multiplex PCR, the repertoire was profiled, and TCRdb retains in-frame clones only, with some absent. Among roughly 45,000 clones listed, around 93% were seen once. The CDR3 extends over 17 amino acids. Germline trimming cut 2 bases from V and 5 bases from J; bases unmatched to any gene: 14. Germline CDR1 SGHTA, CDR2 FQGNSA. The rearrangement uses TRBV7-2 and TRBJ1-2; 7 bases match TRBD1. This clonotype was sampled from a female donor with multiple sclerosis, enrolled in a pregnancy study. The sample was CD8+ T cells from peripheral blood mononuclear cells, taken after pregnancy. CDR3 DNA sequence: TGTGCCAGCAGCTTATCTGTATGGACAGGTCGACGATATGGCTACACCTTC. Translation: CASSLSVWTGRRYGYTF.